Following are 19 T cell receptor beta chains from one sample sequenced in a study of radiotherapy plus CTLA-4 blockade in lung cancer (dated by TCRdb to between 2018 and 2020). The receptor library was made with the immunoSEQ multiplex PCR assay. Not all clones reach the TCRdb copy of this immuneACCESS table, which keeps in-frame sequences only. Checked studies attribute under half of the gap to unresolved V genes and leave the rest unexplained. This sample comprises 86,000 or so clones, about four fifths of them detected only once. The ten largest make up 3% to 5% of the sample. Specimen: peripheral blood, collected from a patient treated with radiotherapy plus ipilimumab. These receptor sequences come from a human donor with non-small cell lung cancer who had a partial response to radiotherapy plus ipilimumab. Some clones in this sample may be carry-over from other donors' samples.

This clone has just one count. The chain recombines TRBV5-1 with TRBJ2-1; TRBD2 matches 8 bases. V lost 1 base, J lost 9 bases, and 15 bases stayed unmatched. The CDR3 is 17 residues long. Germline V CDR1 and CDR2: SGHRS, YFSETQ. DNA of the CDR3: TGCGCCAGCAGCTTGCCCGGCCCAGCGGGAGACCGCCCTGAGCAGTTCTTC. Encoded protein: CASSLPGPAGDRPEQFF.

The chain carries TRBV29-1 and TRBJ1-4; D is unresolved. Per germline, CDR1 SQVTM and CDR2 ANQGSEA. This CDR3 has 13 amino acids. V was shortened by 6 bases and J by 0 bases, with 8 bases between the two germline ends. The CDR3 nucleotides read TGCAGCGTGGCGGTAGCAACTAATGAAAAACTGTTTTTT. Amino acid sequence: CSVAVATNEKLFF. The variable domain in full, with the rest retrieved from reference TRBV29-1 and TRBJ1-4, is SAVISQKPSRDICQRGTSLTIQCQVDSQVTMMFWYRQQPGQSLTLIATANQGSEATYESGFVIDKFPISRPNLTFSTLTVSNMSPEDSSIYLCSVAVATNEKLFFGSGTQLSVL.

The V gene is TRBV28, the J gene TRBJ1-5; 7 bases agree with TRBD1. This CDR3 contains 14 residues. V lost 7 bases, J lost 5 bases, and 8 bases stayed unmatched. Germline CDR1 MDHEN, CDR2 SYDVKM. CDR3 residues: CASTLDRAHQPQHF. The CDR3 DNA is TGTGCCAGCACTCTCGACAGGGCCCATCAGCCCCAGCATTTT.

Regarding this clone: Within the sample, other DNA sequences also encode this same CDR3. The rearrangement uses TRBV10-3 and TRBJ2-7; 8 nucleotides agree with TRBD2. The germline V gene has CDR1 ENHRY and CDR2 SYGVKD. The CDR3 extends over 17 amino acids. Trimming removed 0 bases from V and 5 bases from J; junction bases left unmatched: 12. The CDR3 reads CAISESAGRAKFHEQYF. The CDR3 nucleotides are TGTGCCATCAGTGAGTCTGCCGGGAGGGCCAAATTCCACGAGCAGTACTTC.

A note on this clone: A read error is likely, as this CDR3 ends without the conserved phenylalanine or tryptophan. Because the CDR3's place on the DNA is in doubt, the DNA is left out and the CDR3 is given as listed by TCRdb. The genes are TRBV5-5 and TRBJ2-7; the DNA was not compared with TRBD2, the D call given in the table. The germline V gene encodes CDR1 SGHKS and CDR2 YYEKEE (reference sequence). A total of 16 residues make up the CDR3, ends included. CDR3 region: CASSSEFAWTSGGPAY.

This clone came up a few times. The J gene is TRBJ1-4, the V gene TRBV7-2, with D perhaps matching TRBD1 (6 bases). V lost 3 bases, J lost 6 bases, and 11 bases lay in between. Germline V gene sequence: CDR1 SGHTA, CDR2 FQGNSA. The CDR3 covers 14 residues. The CDR3 is CASSLGGADEKLFF. CDR3 nucleotides: TGTGCCAGCAGCTTGGGGGGGGCTGATGAAAAACTGTTTTTT.

This clone appeared a few times. V usage is TRBV7-9 and J usage is TRBJ1-6; 8 bases are shared with TRBD1. CDR3 size: 15 residues. V dropped 4 bases and J dropped 2; count of bases not matched to a gene: 1. The germline gives CDR1 SEHNR, CDR2 FQNEAQ (reference sequence). The DNA for the CDR3 is TGTGCCAGCAGCTGGGACAGGCCCTATAATTCACCCCTCCACTTT. Translating gives CASSWDRPYNSPLHF.

The chain uses TRBV2 and TRBJ2-1; TRBD1 is a possible D gene (5 bases). Germline V lookup: CDR1 SNHLY, CDR2 FYNNEI. The length of the CDR3 is 15 residues. Trimming pared 6 bases from V and 4 bases from J, leaving 16 bases between. CDR3 sequence: CASRGREGVYNEQFF. The CDR3 region has the DNA TGTGCCAGCAGGGGTCGAGAAGGGGTTTACAATGAGCAGTTCTTC.

In this sample, this clone turned up a few times. The rearrangement uses TRBV7-9 and TRBJ2-1, with a possible D match to TRBD2 (6 bases). There are 16 residues in the CDR3. Germline V CDR1 and CDR2: SEHNR, FQNEAQ (reference sequence). Trimming took off 1 base at V and 1 base at J, with 11 bases between the two ends. The CDR3 loop reads CASSLVTGVSYNEQFF. The CDR3 DNA reads as TGTGCCAGCAGCTTAGTTACGGGAGTATCCTACAATGAGCAGTTCTTC.

The CDR3 loop is CASSEVQGRTEAFF. The CDR3 DNA follows: TGTGCCAGCAGTGAAGTCCAGGGTAGGACTGAAGCTTTCTTT. The V and J genes are TRBV6-1 and TRBJ1-1; D is possibly TRBD1 (5 bases). V gave up 1 base and J gave up 5 bases, with 11 bases separating them. This CDR3 spans 14 amino acids. Germline CDR1 MNHNS, CDR2 SASEGT.

V gene TRBV6-1 combines with J gene TRBJ2-2; D is possibly TRBD2 (6 bases). The germline V and J ends were trimmed by 3 bases and 7 bases, with 18 bases remaining between them. The germline V gene encodes CDR1 MNHNS and CDR2 SASEGT. The CDR3 has 16 residues. As DNA, the CDR3 is TGTGCCAGCAGTGAGCTCGCCGGGGGACGAAGCGGGGAGCTGTTTTTT. As protein: CASSELAGGRSGELFF.

This clone was counted only a few times. The V and J genes are TRBV19 and TRBJ2-1; tentative D call: TRBD1 (5 bases). Looked up from germline, CDR1 is LNHDA and CDR2 is SQIVND (reference sequence). V was pared by 6 bases and J by 4 bases, with 13 bases between. The CDR3 spans 14 residues. CDR3 sequence (DNA): TGTGCCAGTAGCCTTTCAGGGTCGTACAATGAGCAGTTCTTC. Translated, it gives CASSLSGSYNEQFF.

The V gene is TRBV19, the J gene TRBJ2-1; a possible D gene is TRBD2 (6 bases). The CDR3 covers 15 residues. Germline V gene lookup returns CDR1 LNHDA and CDR2 SQIVND (reference sequence). Trimming took off 7 bases at V and 9 bases at J, with 22 bases between the two ends. CDR3 region: CASTPLASLEGEQFF. CDR3 DNA: TGTGCCAGTACCCCCCTGGCTAGTTTGGAGGGTGAGCAGTTCTTC.

This chain joins TRBV6-6 and TRBJ1-5; D is perhaps TRBD1 (6 bases). Trimming stripped 2 bases from V and 2 bases from J, with 10 bases between. The CDR3 loop spans 15 amino acids. Germline lookup yields CDR1 MNHNY and CDR2 SVGAGI (reference sequence). The CDR3: CASSYPDSRNQPQHF. Written as DNA, the CDR3 is TGTGCCAGCAGTTACCCGGACAGCCGCAATCAGCCCCAGCATTTT.

This sequence joins TRBV19 and TRBJ1-5, with 7 bases aligning to TRBD1. Per germline, CDR1 LNHDA and CDR2 SQIVND (reference sequence). CDR3 size: 17 residues. J lost 4 bases, V lost 4 bases, and 13 bases had no gene match. The CDR3 spells CASSTLWGQSGNQPQHF. The CDR3 coding sequence is TGTGCCAGTAGTACCCTTTGGGGACAGTCAGGAAATCAGCCCCAGCATTTT.

The V gene is TRBV4-2, the J gene TRBJ2-5; TRBD2 agrees at 11 bases. J lost 3 bases, V lost 5 bases, and 5 bases had no gene match. CDR3 length equals 15 residues. The germline V gene has CDR1 LGHNA and CDR2 YNFKEQ. In nucleotides, the CDR3 is TGTGCCAGCAGCGATCCGGGACTAGCGGAAGAGACCCAGTACTTC. It is translated as CASSDPGLAEETQYF.

CDR3 amino acids: CASSPTSGNLGEQYF. The CDR3 DNA sequence: TGTGCCAGCAGTCCGACTAGCGGGAATTTGGGCGAGCAGTACTTC. The J gene is TRBJ2-5, the V gene TRBV11-1; TRBD2 aligns across 11 bases. The DNA end is more similar to TRBJ2-7, so the J call may be wrong. From germline, CDR1 is SGHAT and CDR2 FQDESV (reference sequence). The CDR3 is 15 amino acids.

The V gene is TRBV7-2, the J gene TRBJ2-3; D perhaps matches TRBD1 (5 bases). This CDR3 is 15 amino acids long. The germline CDR1 and CDR2 sequences are SGHTA and FQGNSA. Trimming stripped 2 bases from V and 0 bases from J, with 9 bases between. CDR3 sequence (DNA): TGTGCCAGCAGCTTACAGGGAACTAGCACAGATACGCAGTATTTT. Its protein is CASSLQGTSTDTQYF.

This clone was observed once. The chain links TRBV5-4 to TRBJ2-1, with 8 bases identical to TRBD1. Germline V gene sequence: CDR1 SGHNT, CDR2 YYREEE (reference sequence). The junction had 13 bases not matched to a gene; V was cut back by 6 bases and J by 8 bases. This CDR3 has 15 residues. The CDR3 loop reads CASTRTGRLGDEQFF. The CDR3 DNA is TGTGCCAGCACCCGGACAGGGAGATTGGGGGATGAGCAGTTCTTC.